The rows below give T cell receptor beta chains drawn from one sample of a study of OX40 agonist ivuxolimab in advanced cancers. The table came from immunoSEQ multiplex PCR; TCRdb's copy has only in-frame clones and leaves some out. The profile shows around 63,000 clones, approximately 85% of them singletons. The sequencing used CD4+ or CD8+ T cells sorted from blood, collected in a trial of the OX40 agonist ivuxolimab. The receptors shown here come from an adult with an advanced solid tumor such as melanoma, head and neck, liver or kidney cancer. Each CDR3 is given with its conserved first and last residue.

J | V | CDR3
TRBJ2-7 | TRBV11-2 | CASSLTAPKHTSYEQYF
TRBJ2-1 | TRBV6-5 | CATSGKVQIEQFF
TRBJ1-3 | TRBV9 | CASSVGFSGNTIYF
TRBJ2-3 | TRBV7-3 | CASSSSSTDTQYF
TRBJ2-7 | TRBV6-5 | CASGGGSYEQYF
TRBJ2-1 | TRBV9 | CASSPRRSNEQFF
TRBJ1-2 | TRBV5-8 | CASSLERVNYGYTF
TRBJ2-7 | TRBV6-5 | CASSLLMFRGEQYF
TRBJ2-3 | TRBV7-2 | CASSHAGDTQYF
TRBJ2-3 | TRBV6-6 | CASSYSIASTDTQYF
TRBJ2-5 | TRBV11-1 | CASKGPLQETQYF
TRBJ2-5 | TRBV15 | CATSRGDYQETQYF
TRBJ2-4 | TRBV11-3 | CASTPGDIQYF
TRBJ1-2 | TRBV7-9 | CASSSTEVYGYTF
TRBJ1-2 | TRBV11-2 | CASSPTGSLYGYTF
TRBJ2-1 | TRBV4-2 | CASSRDQSGTYNEQFF
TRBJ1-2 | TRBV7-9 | CASSLGGGRSYTF
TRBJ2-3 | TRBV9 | CASSSPMGAPGDTQYF
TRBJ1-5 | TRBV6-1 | CASSAQLNQPQHF
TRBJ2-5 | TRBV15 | CATSKGLAGVGETQYF
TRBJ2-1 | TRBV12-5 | CASGSLLDSDAYNEQFF
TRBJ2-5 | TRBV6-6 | CASSTNLLAEQETQYF
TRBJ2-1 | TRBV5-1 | CASTWGLNNEQFF
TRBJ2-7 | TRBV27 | CASSLSVMYEQYF
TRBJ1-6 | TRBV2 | CASTEGGSNNSPLHF
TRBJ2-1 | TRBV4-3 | CASSQEVADNEQFF
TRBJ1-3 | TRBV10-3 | CAISALSLRVGNTIYF
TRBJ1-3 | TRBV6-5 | CASRAFQGNTIYF
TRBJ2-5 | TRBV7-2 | CASSLVGGWQETQYF
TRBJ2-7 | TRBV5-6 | CASSTLGEQYF
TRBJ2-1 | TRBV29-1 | CSVEDQGVYNEQFF
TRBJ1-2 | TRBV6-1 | CASSEEQLGDRGLGYGYTF
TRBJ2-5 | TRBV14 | CASSQDKAGGPNVYKKTQYF
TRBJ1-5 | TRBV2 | CASSEGSGFNQPQHF
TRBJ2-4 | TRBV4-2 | CASSALAGDRNIQYF
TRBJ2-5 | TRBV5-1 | CASSWGQGEETQYF
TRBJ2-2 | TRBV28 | CASSLFDTGELFF
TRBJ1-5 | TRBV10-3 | CAISAQGMTEPQHF
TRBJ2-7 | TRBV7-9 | CASSFGRGVYEQYF
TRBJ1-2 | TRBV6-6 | CASTMKGGYGNDGYTF
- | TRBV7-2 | CASSFGQFYEQYF
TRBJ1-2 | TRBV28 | CASSLYQGNYGYTF
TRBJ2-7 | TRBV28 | CASSFRERASYEQYF
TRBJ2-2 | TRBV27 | CASSSPGLAGSTGELFF
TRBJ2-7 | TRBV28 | CASSSPGQGYDEQYF
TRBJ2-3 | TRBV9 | CASSAVFGSTDTQYF